This TCR beta chain originates from a study of T cell repertoires in cytomegalovirus infection. On the study more broadly: It was the public TCR beta signatures that indicated both CMV infection and matching HLA type.

This clonotype has just a few counts. As yet, its antigen is unknown. TCRdb recomputed calls from the reads with MiXCR, one row per CDR3 protein. The table lists roughly 160,000 distinct CDR3 sequences, about 20% of them singletons. CDR1 and CDR2 from the germline V gene are SGHTA and FQGNSA. V lost 5 bases and J lost 4, with 24 bases in between. This CDR3 is built from 18 residues. This chain connects TRBV7-2 to TRBJ2-1; D may be TRBD2 (7 bases). The source was CD8+ T cells from cultured PBMCs, collected from culture after CMV antigen stimulation. The receptor comes from a human donor in good health (CMV status not recorded). Some clones in this sample may be carry-over from other donors' samples. CDR3 amino acids: CASSQRGRGAPPYNEQFF. The CDR3 DNA sequence: TGTGCCAGCAGCCAACGGGGGAGGGGGGCCCCCCCTTACAATGAGCAGTTCTTC.